This TCR beta chain was sequenced for a study of spatial heterogeneity in lung cancer. Study details: The library had UMIs, and each TCR and UMI pair averaged more than ten raw reads. Whole-study results and caveats: It was found that expanded intratumoral alpha and beta TCR counts tracked tumor mutation counts.

V shed 7 bases and J shed 1 base, with 10 bases lying between them. CDR1 is DFQATT, CDR2 SNEGSKA, per germline (reference sequence). The CDR3 loop spans 12 amino acids. Comments on this clonotype: Its antigen is as yet unknown. Little can be read into the size of this beta chain, an off-target read in a library designed for alpha chains.

TCRdb ran MiXCR on the 5' RACE reads and lists one entry per CDR3 protein. The sample shows around 9,300 distinct CDR3 sequences, about 54% of them seen only once. The sample's time point: sample taken at primary tumor resection. V is TRBV20-1 and J is TRBJ1-1, with D uncertain. This TCR was recovered from a female donor with early-stage non-small cell lung cancer. Here the sequenced sample was lung tumor tissue, taken at surgery. CDR3 DNA: TGCAGTGTTCGGAGGGCGAACACTGAAGCTTTCTTT. Translating it yields CSVRRANTEAFF.